These T cell receptor beta chains were read from a single sample in a study of tumor and adjacent non-tumor tissue in lung cancer. TCRdb re-derived calls from the multiplex PCR reads in MiXCR, one entry per CDR3 protein. The sample includes 60,000 to 85,000 distinct CDR3 sequences, over 70% of them seen just once. Sample: lung tumor tissue. These receptors all stem from a woman between 45 and 65 years old with non-small cell lung cancer. CDR3s include the opening cysteine and the closing phenylalanine or tryptophan. Each record gives: CDR3 protein, CDR3 DNA, V gene, D gene, J gene, clone size. A D gene is named only where the DNA matches it firmly. Expanded clones get a size class; other rows say once, few or many, or leave the size out.

CDR3 protein: CASSSGPGLAGDRNEQFF; CDR3 DNA: TGCGCCAGCAGCTCGGGCCCGGGACTAGCGGGAGATAGGAATGAGCAGTTCTTC; V gene: TRBV5-1; D gene: TRBD2; J gene: TRBJ2-1; clone size: few
CDR3 protein: CVSRGKGPTFF; CDR3 DNA: TGTGTCAGCAGGGGGAAAGGGCCAACTTTCTTT; V gene: TRBV12-3/TRBV12-4; D gene: TRBD1; J gene: TRBJ1-1; clone size: -
CDR3 protein: CSVGDSPNTGKLFF; CDR3 DNA: TGCAGCGTTGGGGACAGTCCGAACACCGGCAAGCTGTTTTTT; V gene: TRBV29-1; D gene: TRBD1; J gene: TRBJ2-2; clone size: -
CDR3 protein: CASSLADQETQYF; CDR3 DNA: TGTGCCAGCAGTCTAGCGGACCAAGAGACCCAGTACTTC; V gene: TRBV12-3/TRBV12-4; D gene: TRBD2; J gene: TRBJ2-5; clone size: many
CDR3 protein: CANSQEFFDGCTF; CDR3 DNA: TGCGCCAACAGCCAAGAGTTCTTTGATGGCTGCACCTTC; V gene: TRBV4-1; D gene: -; J gene: TRBJ1-2; clone size: -
CDR3 protein: CVSGRGSYEQYF; CDR3 DNA: TGTGTTAGCGGTCGTGGTTCCTACGAGCAGTACTTC; V gene: TRBV12-3/TRBV12-4; D gene: -; J gene: TRBJ2-7; clone size: -
CDR3 protein: CTNSQDLLQREWETQYF; CDR3 DNA: TGCACCAACAGCCAAGACCTCCTTCAGCGGGAGTGGGAGACCCAGTACTTC; V gene: TRBV4-1; D gene: TRBD2; J gene: TRBJ2-5; clone size: -
CDR3 protein: CASSQTGTNSYEQYF; CDR3 DNA: TGCGCCAGCAGCCAAACCGGGACGAACTCATACGAGCAGTATTTC; V gene: TRBV4-1; D gene: -; J gene: TRBJ2-7; clone size: -
CDR3 protein: CAGSPFFDRAYSEQFF; CDR3 DNA: TGCGCCGGCAGCCCATTTTTCGACAGAGCCTACAGTGAGCAGTTCTTC; V gene: TRBV5-1; D gene: -; J gene: TRBJ2-1; clone size: -
CDR3 protein: CVSSLDQADTRYF; CDR3 DNA: TGTGTCAGCAGCTTAGATCAGGCAGATACGCGGTATTTT; V gene: TRBV11-2; D gene: -; J gene: TRBJ2-3; clone size: once
CDR3 protein: CASSPRVRVETQYF; CDR3 DNA: TGTGCCAGCAGCCCTCGAGTCAGGGTAGAGACCCAATACTTC; V gene: TRBV11-2; D gene: -; J gene: TRBJ2-5; clone size: -
CDR3 protein: CAISFGTSLWEQYF; CDR3 DNA: TGTGCTATTAGCTTCGGGACTAGTCTGTGGGAGCAGTACTTC; V gene: TRBV11-2; D gene: TRBD2; J gene: TRBJ2-7; clone size: -
CDR3 protein: CASSPHTGGGRAWIETQYF; CDR3 DNA: TGTGCCAGCAGCCCACACACAGGGGGCGGACGGGCCTGGATAGAGACCCAGTACTTC; V gene: TRBV21-1; D gene: -; J gene: TRBJ2-5; clone size: many
CDR3 protein: CASSYSQGREQYF; CDR3 DNA: TGTGCCAGCAGTTACTCGCAGGGCCGTGAGCAGTACTTC; V gene: TRBV6-5; D gene: -; J gene: TRBJ2-7; clone size: -
CDR3 protein: CSARSGGANTGELFF; CDR3 DNA: TGCAGTGCACGTAGCGGGGGGGCGAACACCGGGGAGCTGTTTTTT; V gene: TRBV20-1; D gene: TRBD2; J gene: TRBJ2-2; clone size: -
CDR3 protein: CDSSDYLGTNEKLFF; CDR3 DNA: TGCGACAGCAGTGACTACCTGGGCACTAATGAGAAACTGTTTTTT; V gene: TRBV25-1; D gene: -; J gene: TRBJ1-4; clone size: once
CDR3 protein: CASSSVAQGGELFF; CDR3 DNA: TGCGCCAGCAGCTCAGTGGCGCAAGGCGGGGAGCTGTTTTTT; V gene: TRBV5-1; D gene: -; J gene: TRBJ2-2; clone size: -
CDR3 protein: CTSSLPRGLENQPRHF; CDR3 DNA: TGTACCAGCAGCCTCCCGAGGGGCCTCGAGAATCAGCCCCGGCATTTT; V gene: TRBV6-1; D gene: -; J gene: TRBJ1-5; clone size: once
CDR3 protein: CSVDGLTGLDERYF; CDR3 DNA: TGCAGTGTTGATGGTTTGACAGGGCTGGACGAGCGGTACTTC; V gene: TRBV29-1; D gene: TRBD1; J gene: TRBJ2-7; clone size: -
CDR3 protein: CTSGQEVPLAGAEQYF; CDR3 DNA: TGCACCAGCGGCCAAGAAGTGCCCCTAGCGGGAGCCGAGCAGTACTTC; V gene: TRBV4-1; D gene: TRBD2; J gene: TRBJ2-7; clone size: few
CDR3 protein: CSVADRGINQSEHF; CDR3 DNA: TGCAGCGTAGCTGACAGGGGAATCAATCAGTCCGAGCACTTT; V gene: TRBV29-1; D gene: TRBD1; J gene: TRBJ1-5; clone size: -
CDR3 protein: CASSLDRANTQYF; CDR3 DNA: TGCGCCAGCAGCTTAGATCGGGCAAATACGCAATATTTT; V gene: TRBV11-2; D gene: -; J gene: TRBJ2-3; clone size: -
CDR3 protein: CSVAAGASGGGEQYF; CDR3 DNA: TGCAGCGTTGCCGCCGGGGCTAGTGGTGGGGGCGAGCAGTACTTC; V gene: TRBV29-1; D gene: -; J gene: TRBJ2-7; clone size: -
CDR3 protein: CASSSVGYQLPDTQYF; CDR3 DNA: TGTGCCAGCAGCTCGGTAGGTTACCAGCTTCCAGATACGCAGTATTTT; V gene: TRBV11-2; D gene: -; J gene: TRBJ2-3; clone size: -
CDR3 protein: CAISAAGGSKETQNF; CDR3 DNA: TGTGCCATCAGTGCAGCGGGAGGGTCTAAAGAGACCCAGAACTTC; V gene: TRBV10-3; D gene: TRBD2; J gene: TRBJ2-5; clone size: -
CDR3 protein: CASSPPRLARRANEQFF; CDR3 DNA: TGTGCCAGTAGTCCCCCAAGACTAGCGCGAAGAGCCAATGAGCAGTTCTTC; V gene: TRBV19; D gene: TRBD2; J gene: TRBJ2-1; clone size: -
CDR3 protein: CTSSYSEGPGELFF; CDR3 DNA: TGTACCAGCAGTTACTCTGAGGGCCCCGGGGAGCTGTTTTTT; V gene: TRBV6-5; D gene: -; J gene: TRBJ2-2; clone size: -
CDR3 protein: CANSYSKGQETQYF; CDR3 DNA: TGTGCCAACAGTTACTCGAAGGGACAAGAGACCCAGTACTTC; V gene: TRBV6-5; D gene: -; J gene: TRBJ2-5; clone size: -
CDR3 protein: CASGQTGVTTEAFF; CDR3 DNA: TGTGCCAGCGGACAGACGGGGGTGACGACTGAAGCTTTCTTT; V gene: TRBV12-3/TRBV12-4; D gene: -; J gene: TRBJ1-1; clone size: -
CDR3 protein: CASSQGAASSPPLQF; CDR3 DNA: TGTGCCAGCAGCCAAGGGGCCGCTTCGAGTCCGCCCCTCCAGTTT; V gene: TRBV14; D gene: -; J gene: TRBJ1-6; clone size: -
CDR3 protein: CSLVLSDRGSYEQYF; CDR3 DNA: TGCAGCCTTGTACTATCGGACAGGGGATCTTACGAGCAGTACTTC; V gene: TRBV29-1; D gene: TRBD1; J gene: TRBJ2-7; clone size: -
CDR3 protein: CANSIRQDSRQPQHF; CDR3 DNA: TGTGCCAACAGTATACGCCAGGACAGTCGTCAGCCCCAGCATTTT; V gene: TRBV6-1; D gene: -; J gene: TRBJ1-5; clone size: -
CDR3 protein: CASSPGAGRHAF; CDR3 DNA: TGTGCCAGCAGTCCCGGGGCCGGGAGGCACGCCTTC; V gene: TRBV12-3/TRBV12-4; D gene: -; J gene: TRBJ1-2; clone size: few
CDR3 protein: CASNSTDRFFGNTTYF; CDR3 DNA: TGTGCCAGCAACTCTACGGACAGGTTCTTTGGAAACACCACATATTTT; V gene: TRBV12-3/TRBV12-4; D gene: TRBD1; J gene: TRBJ1-3; clone size: few
CDR3 protein: CVSTYKREQYF; CDR3 DNA: TGTGTCAGCACTTACAAGAGGGAGCAGTATTTC; V gene: TRBV12-3/TRBV12-4; D gene: -; J gene: TRBJ2-7; clone size: -
CDR3 protein: CASWLGTGYYNEQFF; CDR3 DNA: TGCGCCAGCTGGCTGGGGACAGGCTACTACAATGAGCAGTTCTTC; V gene: TRBV5-1; D gene: TRBD1; J gene: TRBJ2-1; clone size: many
CDR3 protein: CVSSLGQRDQPQHF; CDR3 DNA: TGTGTCAGCAGCTTGGGGCAGCGTGACCAGCCCCAGCATTTT; V gene: TRBV5-6; D gene: -; J gene: TRBJ1-5; clone size: -
CDR3 protein: CASSLGQGNQPQQF; CDR3 DNA: TGTGCCAGTAGCTTGGGGCAGGGTAACCAGCCCCAGCAGTTT; V gene: TRBV5-6; D gene: -; J gene: TRBJ1-5; clone size: -
CDR3 protein: CASTGTSIGQGTQYF; CDR3 DNA: TGTGCCAGCACCGGGACTAGCATAGGCCAAGGGACCCAGTACTTC; V gene: TRBV6-6; D gene: TRBD2; J gene: TRBJ2-5; clone size: few
CDR3 protein: CASSYSQELSYNEQFF; CDR3 DNA: TGTGCCAGTAGTTACTCGCAGGAGCTGAGCTACAATGAGCAGTTCTTC; V gene: TRBV6-5; D gene: -; J gene: TRBJ2-1; clone size: -
CDR3 protein: CASSIGPSSPLHF; CDR3 DNA: TGTGCCAGCAGCATAGGTCCGAGTTCACCCCTCCACTTT; V gene: TRBV7-3; D gene: -; J gene: TRBJ1-6; clone size: -
CDR3 protein: CSAERLGDRGDSPLHF; CDR3 DNA: TGCAGTGCTGAGCGCCTCGGAGACAGGGGTGATTCACCCCTCCACTTT; V gene: TRBV20-1; D gene: TRBD1; J gene: TRBJ1-6; clone size: -
CDR3 protein: CASSPFLGVSSYNEQFF; CDR3 DNA: TGTGCCAGCAGTCCATTTCTTGGTGTAAGCTCCTACAATGAGCAGTTCTTC; V gene: TRBV28; D gene: -; J gene: TRBJ2-1; clone size: -
CDR3 protein: CAIRGNIGEQYF; CDR3 DNA: TGTGCCATCAGGGGGAATATCGGCGAGCAGTACTTC; V gene: TRBV10-3; D gene: -; J gene: TRBJ2-7; clone size: medium-sized
CDR3 protein: CASNESGISGMNEQFF; CDR3 DNA: TGCGCCAGCAATGAGTCGGGGATTAGCGGGATGAATGAGCAGTTCTTC; V gene: TRBV10-2; D gene: TRBD2; J gene: TRBJ2-1; clone size: once
CDR3 protein: CAIHSGLAENTGELFF; CDR3 DNA: TGTGCCATTCATTCCGGATTAGCGGAAAATACCGGGGAGCTGTTTTTT; V gene: TRBV10-3; D gene: -; J gene: TRBJ2-2; clone size: -
CDR3 protein: CSAGQRFGELFF; CDR3 DNA: TGCAGCGCGGGACAGCGTTTCGGGGAGCTGTTTTTT; V gene: TRBV29-1; D gene: TRBD1; J gene: TRBJ2-2; clone size: many
CDR3 protein: CSASSFIVIEQYF; CDR3 DNA: TGCAGTGCTAGTAGTTTCATAGTGATCGAGCAGTATTTC; V gene: TRBV20-1; D gene: -; J gene: TRBJ2-7; clone size: -
CDR3 protein: CDSSSRDLALRGVDTQYF; CDR3 DNA: TGTGACAGCAGTTCGAGAGATCTGGCCCTGCGGGGCGTAGATACGCAGTATTTT; V gene: TRBV12-3/TRBV12-4; D gene: -; J gene: TRBJ2-3; clone size: -
CDR3 protein: CASREAAALGEQFF; CDR3 DNA: TGTGCCAGTAGAGAAGCGGCTGCACTGGGGGAGCAGTTCTTC; V gene: TRBV6-1; D gene: -; J gene: TRBJ2-1; clone size: -
CDR3 protein: CASSWQWTEAFF; CDR3 DNA: TGTGCCAGCAGTTGGCAGTGGACTGAAGCTTTCTTT; V gene: TRBV12-3/TRBV12-4; D gene: -; J gene: TRBJ1-1; clone size: medium-sized
CDR3 protein: CARSLGTGLAKNIQYF; CDR3 DNA: TGTGCCAGGAGCTTAGGGACAGGGTTAGCCAAAAACATTCAGTACTTC; V gene: TRBV7-9; D gene: TRBD1; J gene: TRBJ2-4; clone size: -
CDR3 protein: CASNQASNYGYTF; CDR3 DNA: TGCGCCAGCAACCAGGCGTCTAACTATGGCTACACCTTC; V gene: TRBV5-1; D gene: -; J gene: TRBJ1-2; clone size: -
CDR3 protein: CSARPSLANTGELFF; CDR3 DNA: TGTAGTGCTCGTCCCTCTCTCGCGAACACCGGGGAGCTGTTTTTT; V gene: TRBV29-1; D gene: -; J gene: TRBJ2-2; clone size: -
CDR3 protein: CANTLGRAANYGHTF; CDR3 DNA: TGTGCCAACACTTTAGGACGGGCAGCTAACTATGGCCACACCTTC; V gene: TRBV6-5; D gene: -; J gene: TRBJ1-2; clone size: -
CDR3 protein: CASSLGLAPDTQYF; CDR3 DNA: TGCGCCAGCAGCCTCGGCCTAGCGCCAGATACGCAGTATTTT; V gene: TRBV4-1; D gene: -; J gene: TRBJ2-3; clone size: many
CDR3 protein: CASRRLAGEVETQYF; CDR3 DNA: TGTGCCAGCAGGCGACTAGCGGGAGAGGTGGAGACCCAGTACTTC; V gene: TRBV28; D gene: TRBD2; J gene: TRBJ2-5; clone size: medium-sized
CDR3 protein: CACGSGRTYNEQFF; CDR3 DNA: TGTGCCTGCGGGAGCGGGAGAACCTACAATGAGCAGTTCTTC; V gene: TRBV6-6; D gene: TRBD2; J gene: TRBJ2-1; clone size: once
CDR3 protein: CVSSGGDYSNQPQHF; CDR3 DNA: TGTGTCAGCAGCGGCGGGGACTATAGCAATCAGCCCCAGCATTTT; V gene: TRBV5-5; D gene: -; J gene: TRBJ1-5; clone size: -